Below are 24 T cell receptor beta chains sequenced from a single sample in a study of graft-versus-host responses after intestinal transplantation (dated by TCRdb to the early 2020s). The library was built by means of the immunoSEQ multiplex PCR assay. TCRdb retrieved this table from immuneACCESS and kept in-frame rearrangements only. Not all clones are present; in checked studies, unresolved V genes account for under half, and no reason is known for the remainder. Across this sample there are tens of thousands of clones, with around 92% seen only once. Together, the top ten hold around 46% of the sample. The material sequenced was PBMCs, taken roughly 270 days after intestinal transplant. Receptor source: a human patient who received an intestinal transplant, so some T cells may come from the graft donor.

The genes are TRBV5-5 and TRBJ1-4; D is unclear. Trimming left V 2 bases short and J 8 bases short, with 10 bases between. This CDR3 comprises 13 residues. Germline loops: CDR1 SGHKS, CDR2 YYEKEE (reference sequence). Written as DNA, the CDR3 is TGTGCCAGCAGCTTTTCCCAATTGGAAAAACTGTTTTTT. It codes for CASSFSQLEKLFF.

V is TRBV5-1 and J is TRBJ2-3; TRBD1 might be the D (5 bases). V was clipped by 0 bases and J by 0 bases, with 23 bases between them. Germline V gives CDR1 SGHRS, CDR2 YFSETQ. CDR3 length: 20 amino acids. This chain's CDR3 is CASSLASGQRHNKSTDTQYF. The CDR3, as DNA: TGCGCCAGCAGCTTGGCCTCCGGACAACGGCACAATAAGAGCACAGATACGCAGTATTTT.

The V and J genes are TRBV7-9 and TRBJ2-7; 13 bases map to TRBD2. Germline loops: CDR1 SEHNR, CDR2 FQNEAQ (reference sequence). CDR3 length equals 15 residues. V shed 3 bases and J 4 bases; nucleotides not matched to a gene: 3. The CDR3 DNA follows: TGTGCCAGCAGCTTGACTAGCGGGAGGTTTTACGAGCAGTACTTC. The encoded protein is CASSLTSGRFYEQYF.

In its sample, this clone ranks as medium-sized (0.01 to 0.1%). CDR3 bases: TGTGCCAGCAGCTTACCCGGGACAGGGGTCTACGAGCAGTACTTC. Protein: CASSLPGTGVYEQYF. This chain connects TRBV7-9 to TRBJ2-7, with 10 bases lining up with TRBD1. This CDR3 is built from 15 residues. The J segment lost 3 bases and the V segment lost 2 bases, leaving 4 bases of the junction unmatched. CDR1 and CDR2 from the germline V gene are SEHNR and FQNEAQ (reference sequence).

V usage is TRBV27 and J usage is TRBJ1-4, with TRBD1 matching over 7 bases. Germline CDR1 is MNHEY and CDR2 is SMNVEV (reference sequence). The V segment lost 7 bases and the J segment 8 bases; nucleotides outside the gene matches: 10. The CDR3 consists of 14 residues. The CDR3 sequence is CASTGAGGTEKLFF. The DNA of the CDR3 is TGTGCCAGCACCGGGGCAGGGGGTACCGAAAAACTGTTTTTT.

The rearrangement links TRBV6-4 to TRBJ2-2; TRBD1 might be the D (6 bases). V gave up 11 bases and J gave up 0 bases, with 16 bases separating them. The length of the CDR3 is 15 residues. Germline lookup yields CDR1 MRHNA and CDR2 SNTAGT. The CDR3 DNA sequence: TGTGCCGGCCACCCGGGACAACCGAACACCGGGGAGCTGTTTTTT. The encoded protein is CAGHPGQPNTGELFF.

The chain joins TRBV28 to TRBJ2-5; D call uncertain. Germline V gene sequence: CDR1 MDHEN, CDR2 SYDVKM. This CDR3 has 14 residues. Trimming pared 3 bases from V and 2 bases from J, leaving 10 bases between. The CDR3 sequence is CASSLWAAQETQYF. In DNA form, the CDR3 reads TGTGCCAGCAGTTTGTGGGCCGCACAAGAGACCCAGTACTTC.

The chain combines TRBV19 with TRBJ2-6; D is perhaps TRBD1 (6 bases). From germline, CDR1 is LNHDA and CDR2 SQIVND (reference sequence). There are 17 residues in the CDR3. Deletions cut 5 bases from V and 4 bases from J, with 18 bases between. The CDR3 here is CASSPWLQGNGANVLTF. In DNA, the CDR3 is TGTGCCAGTAGTCCTTGGCTCCAGGGGAACGGGGCCAACGTCCTGACTTTC.

This CDR3 is CASSLTGTEQYF. CDR3 bases: TGTGCCAGCAGTTTAACAGGCACCGAGCAGTACTTC. The chain combines TRBV27 with TRBJ2-7; the D gene is possibly TRBD1 (5 bases). V lost 2 bases, J lost 6 bases, and 8 bases lay in between. Germline values: CDR1 MNHEY, CDR2 SMNVEV (reference sequence). The CDR3 is 12 residues long.

This clone was observed once. This chain joins TRBV7-9 and TRBJ2-5, with 9 bases matching TRBD2. CDR3 length: 17 residues. The germline V gene has CDR1 SEHNR and CDR2 FQNEAQ (reference sequence). V was clipped by 1 base and J by 1 base; unmatched bases: 7. The CDR3 spells CASSLGWGSGSQETQYF. DNA of the CDR3: TGTGCCAGCAGCTTAGGGTGGGGTAGCGGGAGCCAAGAGACCCAGTACTTC.

This clone was recorded a few times. The V call is TRBV5-4, the J call TRBJ2-7, with 8 bases aligning to TRBD1. Per the germline V gene, CDR1 is SGHNT and CDR2 is YYREEE (reference sequence). The J segment lost 0 bases and the V segment lost 9 bases, leaving 5 bases of the junction unmatched. CDR3 length: 13 amino acids. CDR3 nucleotide sequence: TGTGCCATGGGACAGGTCAGCTCCTACGAGCAGTACTTC. Residues: CAMGQVSSYEQYF.

This chain links TRBV18 with TRBJ2-7, with D possibly being TRBD1 (6 bases). Germline V lookup: CDR1 KGHSH, CDR2 LQKENI. V dropped 4 bases and J dropped 0 bases, with 13 bases sitting between them. The CDR3 contains 15 residues. The CDR3 is CASSLRQVSSYEQYF. The CDR3 DNA follows: TGTGCCAGCTCACTTAGACAGGTGAGCTCCTACGAGCAGTACTTC.

This rearrangement joins TRBV6-5 to TRBJ2-7, with 8 bases aligning to TRBD1. Germline loops: CDR1 MNHEY, CDR2 SVGAGI. The CDR3 runs 15 residues. Trimming removed 3 bases from V and 5 bases from J; junction bases left unmatched: 9. In DNA, the CDR3 is TGTGCCAGCAGTTATCCTCAGGGGGCAAGCGACGAGCAGTACTTC. This codes for CASSYPQGASDEQYF.

The rearrangement joins TRBV16 to TRBJ1-1; the match to TRBD1 covers 8 bases. Losses at the gene ends were 3 bases for V and 7 bases for J; bases not matched to a gene: 16. The V gene's germline CDR1 is KGHSY and CDR2 FQNENV. This CDR3 contains 17 residues. The CDR3 region has the DNA TGTGCCAGCAGCCATACGATCCGGACAGGGAGGATTGGTGAAGCTTTCTTT. It encodes CASSHTIRTGRIGEAFF.

The genes are TRBV2 and TRBJ2-3; 15 nucleotides agree with TRBD2. The CDR3 is 17 residues long. The germline gives CDR1 SNHLY, CDR2 FYNNEI. V shed 6 bases and J 1 base; nucleotides not matched to a gene: 5. The CDR3 reads CASSGTSGRQRTDTQYF. The CDR3 coding sequence is TGTGCCAGCAGCGGGACTAGCGGGAGGCAACGCACAGATACGCAGTATTTT.

The chain combines TRBV11-2 with TRBJ1-4; the D is unclear. CDR1 and CDR2 from the germline V gene are SGHAT and FQNNGV. The CDR3 contains 15 residues. V was pared by 3 bases and J by 5 bases, with 13 bases between. The CDR3 spells CASSFRRKPNEKLFF. The CDR3 bases are TGTGCCAGCAGCTTCAGGCGTAAACCCAATGAAAAACTGTTTTTT.

This chain connects TRBV5-1 to TRBJ1-1; D is unresolved. V lost 4 bases and J 1 base, leaving 14 bases between the germline ends. This CDR3 spans 15 amino acids. Per germline, CDR1 SGHRS and CDR2 YFSETQ. Written as DNA, the CDR3 is TGCGCCAGCAGCCTGAGCGGGCCCCCGAACACTGAAGCTTTCTTT. It encodes CASSLSGPPNTEAFF.

The gene calls are TRBV7-8 and TRBJ2-3; 14 positions agree with TRBD2. V was pared by 4 bases and J by 4 bases, with 13 bases of the junction left unmatched. The CDR3 covers 19 residues. CDR1 is SGHVS, CDR2 FQNEAQ, per germline. CDR3 nucleotides: TGTGCCAGCAGCTCGGGACTAGCGGGAGCCATCCGGGGGTCAGATACGCAGTATTTT. It specifies CASSSGLAGAIRGSDTQYF.

This chain links TRBV28 with TRBJ2-7; 7 positions agree with TRBD2. From germline, CDR1 is MDHEN and CDR2 SYDVKM. The trim removed 5 bases at V and 3 bases at J, leaving 10 bases unmatched. This CDR3 contains 15 residues. The CDR3 DNA follows: TGTGCCAGCAGTCCAAAACCGGGACTATACTACGAGCAGTACTTC. Amino acids: CASSPKPGLYYEQYF.

Sample share makes this clone large (0.1 to 1%). This sequence joins TRBV2 and TRBJ2-7, with D perhaps matching TRBD1 or TRBD2 (5 bases each). CDR1 is SNHLY and CDR2 is FYNNEI in the germline V gene. The V and J ends lost 7 bases and 2 bases respectively, with 18 bases between them. This CDR3 region has 15 residues. CDR3 nucleotides: TGTGCCAGCACCCCTATACGTGGGACCCCCTACGAGCAGTACTTC. This gives the protein CASTPIRGTPYEQYF.

This rearrangement joins TRBV5-1 to TRBJ2-7; perhaps TRBD2 as D (6 bases). V lost 8 bases and J lost 0, with 12 bases in between. This CDR3 contains 13 residues. CDR1 and CDR2 from the germline V gene are SGHRS and YFSETQ. CDR3 sequence (DNA): TGCGCCAGGTGGAGGGCCCACTCCTACGAGCAGTACTTC. This sequence encodes CARWRAHSYEQYF.

The CDR3 spells CATSTFRGQGYNEQFF. The CDR3 nucleotides are TGTGCCACCAGCACCTTCAGGGGGCAAGGGTACAATGAGCAGTTCTTC. The rearrangement uses TRBV15 and TRBJ2-1; 8 bases line up with TRBD1. Trimming cost V 4 bases and J 4 bases; bases outside gene matches: 9. Germline V gene sequence: CDR1 LNHNV, CDR2 YYDKDF (reference sequence). The CDR3 sequence is 16 residues long.

The rearrangement joins TRBV2 to TRBJ2-1; 7 nucleotides align to TRBD2. V was clipped by 2 bases and J by 6 bases; unmatched bases: 7. The CDR3 extends over 15 amino acids. Germline assignment: CDR1 SNHLY and CDR2 FYNNEI. The CDR3 here is CASSEWREPANEQFF. The CDR3 DNA follows: TGTGCCAGCAGTGAATGGCGGGAGCCCGCCAATGAGCAGTTCTTC. Filled out from reference TRBV2 and TRBJ2-1, the complete variable domain reads EPEVTQTPSHQVTQMGQEVILRCVPISNHLYFYWYRQILGQKVEFLVSFYNNEISEKSEIFDDQFSVERPDGSNFTLKIRSTKLEDSAMYFCASSEWREPANEQFFGPGTRLTVL.

This sequence joins TRBV5-4 and TRBJ2-6, with no clear D. The V end was cut by 6 bases, the J end by 0 bases, with 10 bases between. CDR3 length: 15 amino acids. Germline CDR1 SGHNT, CDR2 YYREEE (reference sequence). CDR3 bases: TGTGCCAGCACCTCGGCGCCCTCTGGGGCCAACGTCCTGACTTTC. Translating gives CASTSAPSGANVLTF.